These 21 T cell receptor beta chains came from one sample sequenced in a study of beta chain features in type 1 diabetes. Sequencing targeted expressed TCRB transcripts, as all isolated RNA had been reverse transcribed. Assay used: immunoSEQ multiplex PCR; TCRdb lists only in-frame clones, some missing. Among about 260,000 clones listed, about a fifth were seen once. These receptors have no known antigen. Whole-study findings and limits: Type 1 diabetes patients had TCRB CDR3s that were shorter (moderately but significantly so) in all four CD4+ subsets.

The sequenced sample consisted of naive CD4+ T cells from blood. Receptor source: a woman aged 40-49 years with type 1 diabetes.

This clone has more than one count but fewer than ten. The chain recombines TRBV4-1 with TRBJ2-5; 8 bases agree with TRBD1. The germline CDR1 and CDR2 sequences are MGHRA and YSYEKL. This CDR3 comprises 14 residues. J was trimmed by 2 bases and V by 6 bases; bases with no gene match: 5. CDR3 residues: CASRLRTGQETQYF. CDR3 nucleotides: TGCGCCAGCAGGTTAAGGACAGGGCAAGAGACCCAGTACTTC.

CDR3 nucleotide sequence: TGTGCCAGCATAACAGGGGGCGCGGATAACTATGGCTACACCTTC. Translation: CASITGGADNYGYTF. The rearrangement joins TRBV28 to TRBJ1-2, with 9 bases that match TRBD1. The CDR3 length is 15 residues. Germline V lookup: CDR1 MDHEN, CDR2 SYDVKM. Trimming removed 7 bases from V and 1 base from J; junction bases left unmatched: 7.

This clone was detected only a few times. In DNA form, the CDR3 reads TGTGCCAGCAGCGCCTCCCCGGGAGGTTTCAATGAGCAGTTCTTC. Translation: CASSASPGGFNEQFF. The rearrangement joins TRBV9 to TRBJ2-1; 7 positions agree with TRBD2. The ends lost 3 bases at V and 6 bases at J; junction bases unmatched: 9. Germline V gives CDR1 SGDLS, CDR2 YYNGEE. The CDR3 has 15 amino acids.

The table lists this clone with a few counts. The chain joins TRBV5-1 to TRBJ2-3, with a weak D call TRBD1 (6 bases). V was shortened by 6 bases and J by 1 base, with 12 bases between the two germline ends. CDR1 is SGHRS and CDR2 is YFSETQ in the germline V gene. The CDR3 is made up of 14 amino acids. The CDR3 is CASNLQGGTDTQYF. CDR3 coding DNA: TGCGCCAGCAACCTACAGGGTGGCACAGATACGCAGTATTTT.

This clone was found a few times. The chain couples TRBV6-5 to TRBJ2-5, with D possibly matching TRBD2 (7 bases). The V gene's germline CDR1 is MNHEY and CDR2 SVGAGI. CDR3 length: 13 amino acids. Trimming cost V 5 bases and J 3 bases, with 10 bases left between them. CDR3 nucleotide sequence: TGTGCCAGCAGTACAGGGAGGGAAGAGACCCAGTACTTC. This sequence encodes CASSTGREETQYF.

This clone was observed a few times. The chain uses TRBV28 and TRBJ2-7; 10 nucleotides agree with TRBD2. This CDR3 is built from 18 residues. From germline, CDR1 is MDHEN and CDR2 SYDVKM. Trimming cost V 5 bases and J 2 bases; bases outside gene matches: 15. CDR3 bases: TGTGCCAGCAGTCCGGCTGTAGGACTAGCGGCCTCAACCTACGAGCAGTACTTC. It yields the protein CASSPAVGLAASTYEQYF. The whole variable domain, remainder taken from reference TRBV28 and TRBJ2-7, is DVKVTQSSRYLVKRTGEKVFLECVQDMDHENMFWYRQDPGLGLRLIYFSYDVKMKEKGDIPEGYSVSREKKERFSLILESASTNQTSMYLCASSPAVGLAASTYEQYFGPGTRLTVT.

Only a few counts were recorded for this clone. The V gene is TRBV7-9, the J gene TRBJ2-1; 7 bases line up with TRBD2. Per germline, CDR1 SEHNR and CDR2 FQNEAQ (reference sequence). The V segment lost 7 bases and the J segment 6 bases; nucleotides outside the gene matches: 12. The CDR3 covers 15 residues. CDR3: CASTMRAGAANEQFF. For the CDR3, the DNA is TGTGCCAGCACCATGCGGGCGGGAGCGGCCAATGAGCAGTTCTTC.

This clone was counted a few times. V and J are TRBV29-1 and TRBJ1-1, with D tentatively TRBD1 (5 bases). V lost 1 base, J lost 0 bases, and 18 bases lay in between. This CDR3 has 17 residues. CDR1 and CDR2 from the germline V gene are SQVTM and ANQGSEA. Here the CDR3 reads CSVEVSGLWGLNTEAFF. As DNA, the CDR3 is TGCAGCGTTGAAGTTTCGGGCCTCTGGGGCTTGAACACTGAAGCTTTCTTT.

Only a few counts were recorded for this clone. This chain connects TRBV7-9 to TRBJ2-7; D might be TRBD1 (6 bases). The V end was cut by 5 bases, the J end by 6 bases, with 11 bases between. The CDR3 sequence is 12 residues long. In germline, CDR1 is SEHNR, CDR2 FQNEAQ (reference sequence). The CDR3 nucleotides read TGTGCCAGCAGCACAACAGGGACCGAGCAGTACTTC. It yields the protein CASSTTGTEQYF. The variable domain in full, completed from reference TRBV7-9 and TRBJ2-7, reads DTGVSQNPRHKITKRGQNVTFRCDPISEHNRLYWYRQTLGQGPEFLTYFQNEAQLEKSRLLSDRFSAERPKGSFSTLEIQRTEQGDSAMYLCASSTTGTEQYFGPGTRLTVT.

This clone was observed a few times. This rearrangement joins TRBV28 to TRBJ1-2, with 9 bases matching TRBD1. Germline CDR1 MDHEN, CDR2 SYDVKM. The CDR3 loop spans 17 amino acids. The V segment lost 5 bases and the J segment 8 bases; nucleotides outside the gene matches: 18. The CDR3 DNA reads as TGTGCCAGCAGTCCCTCACCCACCGGGACAGGGAAGTACGGCTACACCTTC. Protein: CASSPSPTGTGKYGYTF.

The chain links TRBV11-2 to TRBJ2-1; D gene uncertain. From germline, CDR1 is SGHAT and CDR2 FQNNGV. Trimming removed 5 bases from V and 10 bases from J, with 9 bases in between. The length of the CDR3 is 11 residues. The CDR3 loop is CASSVRREQFF. As DNA, the CDR3 is TGTGCCAGCAGCGTCCGCAGAGAGCAGTTCTTC.

This CDR3 is CASSLGQLDNEQFF. The CDR3 DNA sequence: TGCGCCAGCAGCTTGGGGCAGCTAGACAATGAGCAGTTCTTC. The V call is TRBV5-1, the J call TRBJ2-1; D ambiguous. This CDR3 comprises 14 residues. V was pared by 0 bases and J by 5 bases, with 9 bases between. The V gene's germline CDR1 is SGHRS and CDR2 YFSETQ.

This clone appeared a few times. V and J are TRBV7-3 and TRBJ2-7; 8 nucleotides match TRBD2. Germline trimming cut 11 bases from V and 3 bases from J; bases unmatched to any gene: 21. CDR3 length equals 17 residues. Germline CDR1 and CDR2: SGHTA and FQGTGA. This CDR3 is CASRGLAGGVWGYEQYF. CDR3 sequence (DNA): TGTGCCTCCCGGGGCTTGGCGGGGGGCGTCTGGGGCTACGAGCAGTACTTC.

This clone was found a few times. This chain's CDR3 is CASSRYRLAGATDTQYF. The CDR3 DNA is TGTGCCAGCAGCCGTTACCGACTAGCGGGGGCCACAGATACGCAGTATTTT. This sequence joins TRBV7-2 and TRBJ2-3, with 12 bases matching TRBD2. The germline V gene encodes CDR1 SGHTA and CDR2 FQGNSA. The CDR3 is made up of 17 amino acids. Unmatched junction bases numbered 8, after V lost 5 bases and J lost 2 bases.

This clone was counted a few times. Other DNA sequences in the sample encode the same CDR3. V and J are TRBV7-9 and TRBJ1-2; a weak D match, TRBD1 (5 bases). The CDR3 spans 13 residues. Between the trimmed V and J ends, which lost 2 bases and 3 bases, there was a span of 7 bases. The V gene's germline CDR1 is SEHNR and CDR2 FQNEAQ (reference sequence). The CDR3 region is CASSLQGDYGYTF. The CDR3 nucleotides read TGTGCCAGCAGCTTACAGGGCGACTATGGCTACACCTTC.

The chain is built from TRBV19 and TRBJ2-7; D unclear. The ends were cut back, 1 base at V and 6 bases at J, with 10 bases in the middle. This CDR3 comprises 13 residues. Looked up from germline, CDR1 is LNHDA and CDR2 is SQIVND (reference sequence). The CDR3 nucleotides read TGTGCCAGTAGTATAGGCACAGTCGCCGAGCAGTACTTC. Translating it yields CASSIGTVAEQYF.

This clone was found once. This chain uses TRBV15 with TRBJ2-7, with TRBD2 matching over 7 bases. This CDR3 contains 13 residues. The germline gives CDR1 LNHNV, CDR2 YYDKDF (reference sequence). J gave up 5 bases and V 5 bases, and 6 bases lay outside the gene matches. This chain's CDR3 is CATSLRGRDEQYF. The CDR3, as DNA: TGTGCCACCAGCCTGAGAGGGAGGGACGAGCAGTACTTC.

The sample holds a few counts of this clone. This chain uses TRBV29-1 with TRBJ2-3; D gene ambiguous. V lost 1 base and J 5 bases, leaving 10 bases between the germline ends. The CDR3 runs 13 residues. Germline CDR1 reads SQVTM; CDR2 reads ANQGSEA. The CDR3 DNA reads as TGCAGCGTTGAAGTTTTAGCCGGAGATACGCAGTATTTT. Protein product: CSVEVLAGDTQYF.

This clone has more than one count but fewer than ten. The chain carries TRBV15 and TRBJ1-5; the match to TRBD1 covers 9 bases. V was pared by 8 bases and J by 4 bases, with 6 bases of the junction left unmatched. This CDR3 region has 14 residues. CDR1 LNHNV and CDR2 YYDKDF come from the germline V gene (reference sequence). The CDR3 region is CATSFGTGNQPQHF. CDR3 DNA sequence: TGTGCCACCTCTTTTGGGACAGGGAATCAGCCCCAGCATTTT.

This clone was seen a handful of times. Other DNA sequences in the sample encode the same CDR3. V is TRBV4-3 and J is TRBJ1-5; the D gene is possibly TRBD1 (5 bases). This CDR3 region has 13 residues. Germline V gene data show CDR1 as LGHNA and CDR2 as YSLEER. Trimming took 0 bases from V and 7 from J, leaving 7 bases between them. In DNA, the CDR3 is TGCGCCAGCAGCCAAGATCCAGGGCAGCCCCAGCATTTT. Protein sequence: CASSQDPGQPQHF.

The chain employs TRBV25-1 and TRBJ1-2; D gene uncertain. V was pared by 1 base and J by 8 bases, with 14 bases between. Germline V gene sequence: CDR1 MGHDK, CDR2 SYGVNS. This CDR3 contains 14 residues. For the CDR3, the DNA is TGTGCCAGCAGTGAATTCGAGGAGGGTCAGGGCTACACCTTC. This gives the protein CASSEFEEGQGYTF.